The sequence of this TCR beta chain was determined in a study of blood T cell repertoires in COVID-19. The repertoire was sequenced with immunoSEQ multiplex PCR; TCRdb's copy has only in-frame clones and lacks some. The sample records tens of thousands of clones, over 80% being singletons. The CDR3 is 15 amino acids. The V gene end was trimmed by 6 bases and the J gene end by 6 bases; junction bases not matched to a gene: 8. Germline V gene sequence: CDR1 SNHLY, CDR2 FYNNEI. The sample comprised peripheral blood. The chain combines TRBV2 with TRBJ2-3; 11 bases fit TRBD2. The clonotype originates from a woman aged 70-85 years with acute or convalescent COVID-19. CDR3 region: CASRVSGGAADTQYF. The CDR3 DNA is TGTGCCAGCAGGGTTAGCGGGGGGGCCGCGGATACGCAGTATTTT. The complete variable domain, with remaining parts taken from reference TRBV2 and TRBJ2-3, reads EPEVTQTPSHQVTQMGQEVILRCVPISNHLYFYWYRQILGQKVEFLVSFYNNEISEKSEIFDDQFSVERPDGSNFTLKIRSTKLEDSAMYFCASRVSGGAADTQYFGPGTRLTVL.